One TCR beta chain is described in this entry. Its antigen is not identified. This entry belongs to a study of blood T cells in healthy people across ages. Study results and caveats: What prevented conclusive comparison of naive and antigen-experienced cells was that PBMCs were unsorted.

Primers used in a second PCR of about 7 to 12 cycles were a sample-barcoded 5' primer and a J-beta primer mix. A tag from a template-switch adaptor with 12 random nucleotides marked each cDNA molecule. TCRdb re-called the 5' RACE reads through MiXCR, storing one row per CDR3 protein. The profile covers around 800,000 distinct CDR3 sequences, with more than 40% appearing a single time and about 21% taken by the ten largest. The ends were cut back, 1 base at V and 9 bases at J, with 0 bases in the middle. The CDR3 covers 8 residues. Germline-derived CDR1 and CDR2 are SQVTM and ANQGSEA. This clonotype was sampled from a man in his sixties in good health. The J gene is TRBJ1-2, the V gene TRBV29-1; D remains unclear. The specimen was blood. The CDR3 spells CSVEGYTF. CDR3 sequence (DNA): TGCAGCGTTGAAGGCTACACCTTC.